Following are 25 T cell receptor beta chains from one sample sequenced in a study of T-cell reconstitution after alpha-beta-depleted transplantation in children. Using unique molecular identifiers, the investigators prepared the TCRbeta library. Using its own MiXCR run on the PCR reads, TCRdb lists one record per CDR3 protein. Of some 200,000 distinct CDR3 sequences listed, around 8.4% are singletons. This sample comprised PBMCs, mostly from graft donor cells, obtained 360 days after TCRalphabeta/CD19-depleted stem cell transplant. Receptors were obtained from a male patient aged 2 to 9 who had a stem cell transplant for acute myeloid leukemia, so the T cells may come from the graft donor.

As to this clonotype: Compared with germline, one end of the junction differs, possibly owing to a read error. The chain uses TRBV15 and TRBJ2-3, with TRBD2 matching over 11 bases. The CDR3 totals 16 residues. Germline CDR1 LNHNV, CDR2 YYDKDF (reference sequence). Here the CDR3 reads CATSRGPLAGENELHF. CDR3 nucleotides: TGTGCCACCAGCAGAGGCCCACTAGCGGGAGAGAACGAGTTACATTTT.

The rearrangement links TRBV20-1 to TRBJ2-7, with D perhaps assigned TRBD1 or TRBD2 (5 bases each). Germline V CDR1 and CDR2: DFQATT, SNEGSKA (reference sequence). V was cut by 0 bases and J by 6 bases, with 15 bases left in between. This CDR3 is 14 amino acids long. CDR3 in DNA: TGCAGTGCTAGAGAGGACTCCGAGGGGCTCGAGCAGTACTTC. Translation gives CSAREDSEGLEQYF.

This clonotype was recorded at least ten times. The CDR3 nucleotides are TGCAGTGCTCGTCCCGGGACAGGGGTTGGGGAGCTGTTTTTT. Translating it yields CSARPGTGVGELFF. The chain is built from TRBV20-1 and TRBJ2-2; 10 bases match TRBD1. CDR1 and CDR2 (germline): DFQATT, SNEGSKA (reference sequence). This CDR3 comprises 14 residues. Trimming took 5 bases from V and 8 from J; bases not matched to a gene: 8.

CDR3 residues: CSAYPANTEAFF. The CDR3 DNA follows: TGCAGCGCCTATCCTGCGAACACTGAAGCTTTCTTT. V gene TRBV29-1 combines with J gene TRBJ1-1; D is ambiguous. CDR1 is SQVTM, CDR2 ANQGSEA, per germline. V lost 7 bases, J lost 1 base, and 10 bases lay in between. The CDR3 is made up of 12 amino acids.

For this clonotype: This clone may be a read error of a much larger clone one base away. This chain connects TRBV12-3 or TRBV12-4 to TRBJ1-1; D is possibly TRBD1 (5 bases). The length of the CDR3 is 15 residues. Trimming removed 11 bases at V and 1 base at J, with 20 bases between. The CDR3 sequence: CAGNPRGKGNTEAFF. For the CDR3, the DNA is TGTGCCGGCAACCCGAGGGGCAAGGGGAACACTGAAGCTTTCTTT.

CDR3 nucleotides: TGTGCCAGCAGCTTAAAAGGGGGCGTTGGGACCCAGTACTTC. Encoded protein: CASSLKGGVGTQYF. The chain employs TRBV7-3 and TRBJ2-5; 7 bases are shared with TRBD1. CDR1 and CDR2 (germline): SGHTA, FQGTGA. CDR3 size: 14 residues. V lost 1 base to trimming and J lost 7 bases; unmatched junction nucleotides: 6.

The J gene is TRBJ2-3, the V gene TRBV20-1; 13 positions agree with TRBD2. The CDR3 covers 17 residues. V gave up 0 bases and J gave up 3 bases; unmatched junction bases: 6. Germline V lookup: CDR1 DFQATT, CDR2 SNEGSKA (reference sequence). The CDR3 DNA sequence: TGCAGTGCTAGAGATATGACTAGCGGGGGGTTTACAGATACGCAGTATTTT. Protein: CSARDMTSGGFTDTQYF.

Points on this clonotype: A much larger clone sits a single nucleotide away, making a read error possible. The CDR3 carries no conserved terminal phenylalanine or tryptophan, so it likely arises from a read error. The chain joins TRBV7-2 to TRBJ2-1; D may be TRBD2 (6 bases). The CDR3 runs to 16 residues. Per germline, CDR1 SGHTA and CDR2 FQGNSA. The CDR3 sequence: CASRLGRPRTYNEQFI. For the CDR3, the DNA is TGTGCCAGCAGGTTAGGGAGGCCCCGGACCTACAATGAGCAGTTCATC.

This clonotype showed up just a few times. V is TRBV12-3 or TRBV12-4 and J is TRBJ2-2, with 10 bases fitting TRBD1. This CDR3 contains 14 residues. Unmatched junction bases numbered 6, after V lost 6 bases and J lost 8 bases. The CDR3 DNA is TGTGCCAGCAGCCGGAGACAGGGGGCGGGGGAGCTGTTTTTT. Amino acid sequence: CASSRRQGAGELFF.

This clonotype showed up just a few times. V usage is TRBV24-1 and J usage is TRBJ2-1, with TRBD1 matching 11 bases. This CDR3 has 15 residues. V dropped 5 bases and J dropped 6; count of bases not matched to a gene: 5. CDR1 and CDR2 from the germline V gene are KGHDR and SFDVKD. The CDR3 nucleotides read TGTGCCACCAGTGGGGGACAGGGGGACCGCAATGAGCAGTTCTTC. Translation: CATSGGQGDRNEQFF.

The chain recombines TRBV6-5 with TRBJ1-1; D not certain. V lost 0 bases and J lost 4, with 9 bases in between. Germline V gene lookup returns CDR1 MNHEY and CDR2 SVGAGI. The CDR3 consists of 14 residues. CDR3: CASSYSEGLTEAFF. CDR3 nucleotide sequence: TGTGCCAGCAGTTACTCTGAGGGTCTCACTGAAGCTTTCTTT.

The chain couples TRBV5-1 to TRBJ2-1; 7 positions match TRBD1. This CDR3 is 16 amino acids long. Trimming at V came to 4 bases and at J to 3 bases, leaving 10 bases not matched to a gene. CDR1 SGHRS and CDR2 YFSETQ come from the germline V gene. The CDR3 nucleotides are TGCGCCAGCAGCGCCACAGGGGACCTCCTCTACAATGAGCAGTTCTTC. Translating it yields CASSATGDLLYNEQFF.

This clonotype has ten or more counts. Written as DNA, the CDR3 is TGTGGGGCCTGTGATTTAGGTTTAGAACGACAAAGCAACACTGAAGCTTTCTTT. Translating it yields CGACDLGLERQSNTEAFF. The chain is built from TRBV24-1 and TRBJ1-1; D uncertain. This CDR3 is 18 amino acids long. Germline V gives CDR1 KGHDR, CDR2 SFDVKD.

This clonotype was observed a few times. The chain recombines TRBV11-1 with TRBJ2-1, with D possibly being TRBD1 (6 bases). Deletions cut 0 bases from V and 3 bases from J, with 18 bases between. CDR1 is SGHAT, CDR2 FQDESV, per germline (reference sequence). The CDR3 extends over 18 amino acids. The CDR3 sequence is CASSLASLVGGNYNEQFF. For the CDR3, the DNA is TGTGCCAGCAGCTTAGCGTCACTAGTTGGGGGCAACTACAATGAGCAGTTCTTC.

V is TRBV7-8 and J is TRBJ2-1, with 16 bases lining up with TRBD2. Germline trimming cut 4 bases from V and 6 bases from J; bases unmatched to any gene: 9. Germline CDR1 SGHVS, CDR2 FQNEAQ. This CDR3 has 18 amino acids. CDR3 nucleotides: TGTGCCAGCAGCTCGGGACTAGCGGGGGGGGACATAGGCAATGAGCAGTTCTTC. Amino acid sequence: CASSSGLAGGDIGNEQFF.

This clonotype occurred many times. The chain recombines TRBV12-3 or TRBV12-4 with TRBJ1-1, with D possibly TRBD1 on 5 matching bases. V was clipped by 0 bases and J by 0 bases, with 8 bases between them. The CDR3 has 15 residues. CDR3 coding DNA: TGTGCCAGCAGTTTAGCCGGACACCTGAACACTGAAGCTTTCTTT. Its protein product is CASSLAGHLNTEAFF.

There are a few counts of this clonotype. This sequence joins TRBV12-3 or TRBV12-4 and TRBJ2-5, with D perhaps matching TRBD1 (6 bases). Trimming stripped 5 bases from V and 9 bases from J, with 19 bases between. This CDR3 spans 14 amino acids. The CDR3 reads CASSPGHGIGAQYF. Here the CDR3 DNA reads TGTGCCAGCAGTCCGGGACACGGGATCGGGGCCCAGTACTTC.

There are many counts of this clonotype. The chain joins TRBV29-1 to TRBJ2-3, with D unclear. Germline V CDR1 and CDR2: SQVTM, ANQGSEA. This CDR3 spans 13 amino acids. Trimming removed 6 bases from V and 3 bases from J, with 13 bases in between. The CDR3 protein is CSVNMIRTDTQYF. For the CDR3, the DNA is TGCAGCGTCAACATGATCAGGACAGATACGCAGTATTTT.

In its sample, this clonotype was seen many times. The chain has TRBV15 and TRBJ2-2; D unresolved. Trimming pared 0 bases from V and 3 bases from J, leaving 8 bases between. The CDR3 covers 15 residues. In germline, CDR1 is LNHNV, CDR2 YYDKDF (reference sequence). The CDR3 nucleotides are TGTGCCACCAGCAGAGAAATGGATCACACCGGGGAGCTGTTTTTT. It yields the protein CATSREMDHTGELFF.

This clonotype was counted between two and nine times. This chain joins TRBV4-1 and TRBJ2-1, with TRBD1 matching over 10 bases. Trimming removed 1 base from V and 6 bases from J; junction bases left unmatched: 9. The CDR3 spans 17 residues. Germline lookup yields CDR1 MGHRA and CDR2 YSYEKL. The CDR3 DNA follows: TGCGCCAGCAGCCAAGTTTTCCTGACAGGGGGCTCCAATGAGCAGTTCTTC. It codes for CASSQVFLTGGSNEQFF.

This clonotype was observed a few times. The rearrangement joins TRBV7-9 to TRBJ2-7, with D tentatively TRBD2 (6 bases). V lost 5 bases to trimming and J lost 0 bases, with 14 bases between them. This CDR3 is built from 15 residues. The germline CDR1 and CDR2 sequences are SEHNR and FQNEAQ (reference sequence). CDR3 amino acids: CASSTPGLVSYEQYF. CDR3 bases: TGTGCCAGCAGCACCCCGGGACTGGTCTCCTACGAGCAGTACTTC.

This clonotype has just a few counts. This chain joins TRBV6-5 and TRBJ1-3; D might be TRBD1 (5 bases). The CDR3 covers 16 residues. Per the germline V gene, CDR1 is MNHEY and CDR2 is SVGAGI. The V and J ends lost 0 bases and 0 bases respectively, with 9 bases between them. The CDR3 DNA is TGTGCCAGCAGTTACTCGACAGTCACCTCTGGAAACACCATATATTTT. Residues: CASSYSTVTSGNTIYF.

This clonotype was observed at least ten times. The V call is TRBV29-1, the J call TRBJ2-7, with D perhaps given as TRBD1 or TRBD2 (5 bases each). Germline loops: CDR1 SQVTM, CDR2 ANQGSEA. The CDR3 has 14 amino acids. Deletions cut 3 bases from V and 2 bases from J, with 14 bases between. CDR3 bases: TGCAGCGTTGAGACCGGGACCCCTGCCTACGAGCAGTACTTC. It encodes CSVETGTPAYEQYF.

This clonotype has a count of ten or more. The chain recombines TRBV27 with TRBJ2-1; 9 bases fit TRBD2. This CDR3 has 17 amino acids. The V gene end was trimmed by 1 base and the J gene end by 6 bases; junction bases not matched to a gene: 10. Germline lookup yields CDR1 MNHEY and CDR2 SMNVEV (reference sequence). CDR3 region: CASSLLAGGGGPNEQFF. For the CDR3, the DNA is TGTGCCAGCAGTTTATTGGCGGGAGGGGGCGGCCCCAATGAGCAGTTCTTC.

V is TRBV4-3 and J is TRBJ2-7, with 7 bases fitting TRBD1. Germline loops: CDR1 LGHNA, CDR2 YSLEER. CDR3 size: 15 residues. J lost 2 bases, V lost 1 base, and 5 bases had no gene match. DNA of the CDR3: TGCGCCAGCAGCCAAGGAGGACAGGCGACCTACGAGCAGTACTTC. Translation: CASSQGGQATYEQYF.